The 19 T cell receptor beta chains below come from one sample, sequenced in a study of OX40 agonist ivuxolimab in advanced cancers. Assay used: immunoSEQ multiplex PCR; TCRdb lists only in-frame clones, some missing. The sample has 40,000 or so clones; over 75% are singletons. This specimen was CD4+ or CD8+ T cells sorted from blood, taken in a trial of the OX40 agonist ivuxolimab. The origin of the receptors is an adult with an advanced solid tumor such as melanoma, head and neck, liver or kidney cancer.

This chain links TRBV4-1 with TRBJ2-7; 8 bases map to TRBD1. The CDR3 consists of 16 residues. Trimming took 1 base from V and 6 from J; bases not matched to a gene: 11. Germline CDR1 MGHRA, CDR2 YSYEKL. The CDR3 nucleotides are TGCGCCAGCAGCCAAGTGTTCGGGACAGGTTTTCGCGAGCAGTACTTC. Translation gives CASSQVFGTGFREQYF.

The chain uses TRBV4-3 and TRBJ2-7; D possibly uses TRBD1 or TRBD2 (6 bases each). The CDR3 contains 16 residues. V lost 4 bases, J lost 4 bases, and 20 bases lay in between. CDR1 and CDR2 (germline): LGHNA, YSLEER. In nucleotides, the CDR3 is TGCGCCAGCAGCCCCGGACACCACGGGGGCCTATACGAGCAGTACTTC. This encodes CASSPGHHGGLYEQYF.

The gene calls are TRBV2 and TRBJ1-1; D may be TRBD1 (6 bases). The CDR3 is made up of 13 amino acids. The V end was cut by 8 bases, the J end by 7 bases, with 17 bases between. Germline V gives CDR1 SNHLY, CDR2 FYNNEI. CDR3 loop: CASSGGGLFEAFF. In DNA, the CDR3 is TGTGCCAGCTCGGGGGGCGGCCTCTTTGAAGCTTTCTTT.

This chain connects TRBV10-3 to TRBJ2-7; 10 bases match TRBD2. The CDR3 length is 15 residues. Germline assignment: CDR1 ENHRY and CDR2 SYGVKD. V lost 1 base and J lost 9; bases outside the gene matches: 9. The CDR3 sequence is CAISEFSGGPLGQYF. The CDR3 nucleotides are TGTGCCATCAGTGAGTTTAGCGGGGGGCCCCTGGGGCAGTACTTC.

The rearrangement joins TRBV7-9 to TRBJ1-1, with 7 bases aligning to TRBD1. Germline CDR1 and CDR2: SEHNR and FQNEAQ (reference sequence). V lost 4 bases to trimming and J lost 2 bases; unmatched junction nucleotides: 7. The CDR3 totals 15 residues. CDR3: CASSSRDSINTEAFF. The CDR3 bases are TGTGCCAGCAGCTCTCGGGACAGCATTAACACTGAAGCTTTCTTT.

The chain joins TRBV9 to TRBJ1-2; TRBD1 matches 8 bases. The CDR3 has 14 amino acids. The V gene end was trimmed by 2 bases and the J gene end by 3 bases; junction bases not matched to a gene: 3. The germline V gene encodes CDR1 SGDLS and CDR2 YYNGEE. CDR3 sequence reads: CASSVGTGDYGYTF. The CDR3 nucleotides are TGTGCCAGCAGCGTCGGGACAGGAGACTATGGCTACACCTTC.

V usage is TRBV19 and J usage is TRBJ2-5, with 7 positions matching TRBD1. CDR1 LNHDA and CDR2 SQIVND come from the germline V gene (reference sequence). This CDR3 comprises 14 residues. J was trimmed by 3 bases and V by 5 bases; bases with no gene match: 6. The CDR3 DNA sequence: TGTGCCAGTAGTGCCGGGACAGATGAAGAGACCCAGTACTTC. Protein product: CASSAGTDEETQYF.

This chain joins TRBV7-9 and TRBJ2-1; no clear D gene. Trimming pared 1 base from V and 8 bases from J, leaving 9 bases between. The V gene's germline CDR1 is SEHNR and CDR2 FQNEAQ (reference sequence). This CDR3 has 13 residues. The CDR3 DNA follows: TGTGCCAGCAGCTTAGTAGGGCACCATGAGCAGTTCTTC. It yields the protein CASSLVGHHEQFF.

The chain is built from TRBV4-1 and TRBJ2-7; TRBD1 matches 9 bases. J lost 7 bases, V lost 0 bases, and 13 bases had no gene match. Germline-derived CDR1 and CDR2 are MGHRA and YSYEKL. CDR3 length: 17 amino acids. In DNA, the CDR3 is TGCGCCAGCAGCCAAGAGAGTCCGGGACAGGGATATTTGGAGCAGTACTTC. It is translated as CASSQESPGQGYLEQYF.

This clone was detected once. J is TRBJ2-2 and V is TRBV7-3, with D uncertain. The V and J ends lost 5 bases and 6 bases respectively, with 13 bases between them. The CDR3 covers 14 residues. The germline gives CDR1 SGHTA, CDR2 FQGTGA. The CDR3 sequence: CASSPLGRSGELFF. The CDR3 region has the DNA TGTGCCAGCAGCCCCCTAGGGCGGTCCGGGGAGCTGTTTTTT.

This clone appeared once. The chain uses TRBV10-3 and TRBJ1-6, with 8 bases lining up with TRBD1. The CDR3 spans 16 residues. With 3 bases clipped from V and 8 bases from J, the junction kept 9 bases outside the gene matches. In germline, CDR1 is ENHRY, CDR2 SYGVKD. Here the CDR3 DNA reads TGTGCCATCAGTGACAGGGGGCGGGAAGTTTATTCACCCCTCCACTTT. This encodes CAISDRGREVYSPLHF.

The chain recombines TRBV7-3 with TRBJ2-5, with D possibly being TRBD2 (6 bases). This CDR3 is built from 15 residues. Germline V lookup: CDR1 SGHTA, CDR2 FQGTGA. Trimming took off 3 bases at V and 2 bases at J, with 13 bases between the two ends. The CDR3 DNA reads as TGTGCCAGCAGCTTGATGCCCGCGGGGCAAGAGACCCAGTACTTC. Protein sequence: CASSLMPAGQETQYF.

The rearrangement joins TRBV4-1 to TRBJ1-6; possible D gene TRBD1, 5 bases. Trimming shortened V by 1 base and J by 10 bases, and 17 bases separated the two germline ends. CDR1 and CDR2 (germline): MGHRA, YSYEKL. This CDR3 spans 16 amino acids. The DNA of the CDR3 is TGCGCCAGCAGCCAAGGACCACTGATGGGGGGATCACCCCTCCACTTT. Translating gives CASSQGPLMGGSPLHF.

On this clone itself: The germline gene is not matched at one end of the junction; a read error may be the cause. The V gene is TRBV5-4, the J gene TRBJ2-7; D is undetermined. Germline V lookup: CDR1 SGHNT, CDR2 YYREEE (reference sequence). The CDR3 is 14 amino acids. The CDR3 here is CATSLWQISYEQYF. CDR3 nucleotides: TGTGCCACCAGCCTTTGGCAGATCTCCTACGAGCAGTACTTC.

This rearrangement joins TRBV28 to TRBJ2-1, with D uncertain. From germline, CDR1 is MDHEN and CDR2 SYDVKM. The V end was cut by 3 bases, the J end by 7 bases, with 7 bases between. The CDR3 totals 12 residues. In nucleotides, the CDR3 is TGTGCCAGCAGTTTCTGGGGAAATGAGCAGTTCTTC. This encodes CASSFWGNEQFF.

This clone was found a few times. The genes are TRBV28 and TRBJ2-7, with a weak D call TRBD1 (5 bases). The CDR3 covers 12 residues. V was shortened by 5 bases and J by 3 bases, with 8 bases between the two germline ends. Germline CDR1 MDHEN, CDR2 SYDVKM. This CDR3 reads CASSIRVYEQYF. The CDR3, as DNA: TGTGCCAGCAGTATCAGGGTCTACGAGCAGTACTTC.

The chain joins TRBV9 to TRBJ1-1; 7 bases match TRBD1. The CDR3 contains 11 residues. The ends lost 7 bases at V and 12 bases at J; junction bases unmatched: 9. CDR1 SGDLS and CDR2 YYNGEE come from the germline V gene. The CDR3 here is CASGRGQTTFF. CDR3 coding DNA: TGTGCCAGCGGGAGGGGGCAGACGACTTTCTTT.

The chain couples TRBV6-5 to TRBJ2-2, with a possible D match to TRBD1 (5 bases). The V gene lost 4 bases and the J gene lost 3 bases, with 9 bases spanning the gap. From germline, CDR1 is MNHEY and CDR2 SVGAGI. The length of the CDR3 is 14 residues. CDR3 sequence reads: CASSSGPYTGELFF. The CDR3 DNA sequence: TGTGCCAGCAGTTCAGGGCCATACACCGGGGAGCTGTTTTTT.

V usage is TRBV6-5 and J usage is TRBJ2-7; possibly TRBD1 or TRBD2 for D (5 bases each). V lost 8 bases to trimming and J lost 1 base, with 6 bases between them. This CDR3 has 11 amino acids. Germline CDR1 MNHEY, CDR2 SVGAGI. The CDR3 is CASGGSYEQYF. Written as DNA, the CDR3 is TGTGCCAGCGGGGGATCCTACGAGCAGTACTTC.